The rows below give T cell receptor beta chains drawn from one sample of a study of T cells in Graves' hyperthyroidism and ophthalmopathy. From the multiplex PCR reads, TCRdb called clonotypes with MiXCR, one entry per CDR3 protein. The repertoire has about 98,000 distinct CDR3 sequences, around 40% of them found once; the top ten carry about a tenth. Sequences were obtained from peripheral blood or thyroid tissue (not recorded which). These receptors originate from a woman aged 25 to 45 with Graves' hyperthyroidism. Both conserved end residues are part of each CDR3. The D gene is left open where the match is weak. The size field is filled for only some rows; it gives once, few, many or a size class.

j_gene | v_gene | len | abundance | d_gene | CDR3aa | CDR3nt
TRBJ1-3 | TRBV25-1 | 18 | large | - | CASSDRMSGRRSGNTIYF | TGTGCCAGCAGTGATCGCATGTCGGGGCGCCGCTCTGGAAACACCATATATTTT
TRBJ1-6 | TRBV12-3/TRBV12-4 | 17 | few | TRBD1 | CASSLIPTGVYNSPLHF | TGTGCCAGCAGCCTTATTCCTACAGGGGTCTATAATTCACCCCTCCACTTT
TRBJ1-1 | TRBV27 | 16 | few | - | CASSLSRGGGVTEAFF | TGTGCCAGCAGTTTATCGAGAGGAGGAGGGGTCACTGAAGCTTTCTTT
TRBJ1-2 | TRBV7-9 | 14 | - | - | CASSLSGTAYGYTF | TGTGCCAGCAGCCTCTCCGGGACCGCTTATGGCTACACCTTC
TRBJ2-7 | TRBV2 | 14 | - | - | CASSSFQVGYEQYF | TGTGCCAGCAGTTCGTTCCAGGTGGGCTACGAGCAGTACTTC
TRBJ2-7 | TRBV15 | 14 | - | TRBD2 | CATSSLPGGYEQYF | TGTGCCACCAGCAGCCTACCGGGAGGATACGAGCAGTACTTC
TRBJ2-7 | TRBV7-2 | 17 | - | - | CASGRKGYLDPLHEQYF | TGCGCCAGCGGCCGGAAGGGCTACCTGGATCCTCTCCACGAGCAGTACTTC
TRBJ1-2 | TRBV5-1 | 13 | - | - | CARSGGQPHGYTF | TGCGCCAGAAGCGGGGGCCAACCACATGGCTACACCTTC
TRBJ2-7 | TRBV7-2 | 13 | - | - | CASSSPGEGEQYF | TGTGCCAGCAGCTCCCCGGGAGAGGGCGAGCAGTACTTC
TRBJ1-4 | TRBV27 | 14 | many | - | CASSKLQTNEKLFF | TGTGCCAGCAGTAAACTACAAACTAATGAAAAACTGTTTTTT
TRBJ2-6 | TRBV15 | 15 | - | - | CATSRDWAGVGTEAF | TGTGCCACCAGCAGAGATTGGGCAGGGGTTGGCACTGAAGCTTTC
TRBJ2-7 | TRBV7-2 | 18 | - | TRBD2 | CASSLFTGLAGEAGEQYF | TGTGCCAGCAGCTTATTTACGGGACTAGCGGGAGAGGCGGGAGAGCAGTACTTC
TRBJ2-6 | TRBV15 | 17 | - | TRBD2 | CATSTPSGRSGANVLTF | TGTGCCACCAGCACCCCTAGCGGGAGATCCGGGGCCAACGTCCTGACTTTC
TRBJ1-1 | TRBV29-1 | 15 | - | - | CSSRSRTGMNTEAFF | TGCAGCTCTCGATCACGGACGGGTATGAACACTGAAGCTTTCTTT
TRBJ2-2 | TRBV9 | 17 | many | TRBD2 | CASSVDPLAGSTGELFF | TGTGCCAGCAGCGTAGATCCGCTAGCGGGATCCACCGGGGAGCTGTTTTTT
TRBJ1-6 | TRBV4-1 | 14 | many | - | CASSQSPAHSPLHF | TGCGCCAGCAGCCAATCACCAGCACACTCACCCCTCCACTTT
TRBJ1-5 | TRBV2 | 17 | few | TRBD1 | CASSWTGNPHSNQPQHF | TGTGCCAGCAGTTGGACAGGGAACCCTCATAGCAATCAGCCCCAGCATTTT
TRBJ1-2 | TRBV20-1 | 12 | many | TRBD1 | CSAAQGLDGYTF | TGCAGTGCGGCACAGGGGCTTGATGGCTACACCTTC
TRBJ1-6 | TRBV7-9 | 14 | many | - | CASSLDGDNSPLHF | TGTGCCAGCAGCCTTGACGGAGATAATTCACCCCTCCACTTT
TRBJ2-7 | TRBV7-9 | 14 | - | - | CASSLGRGVGEQYF | TGTGCCAGCAGTCTCGGGAGAGGTGTCGGGGAGCAGTACTTC
TRBJ2-7 | TRBV15 | 16 | once | - | CATSSQGSPLSYEQYF | TGTGCCACCAGCAGCCAAGGCTCCCCGCTCTCCTACGAGCAGTACTTC
TRBJ1-1 | TRBV15 | 14 | - | TRBD1 | CATSSDRGHTEAFF | TGTGCCACCAGCAGCGACAGGGGGCACACTGAAGCTTTCTTT
TRBJ2-7 | TRBV7-8 | 14 | many | - | CASSLLWFSYEQYF | TGTGCCAGCAGCTTACTATGGTTTTCCTACGAGCAGTACTTC